This entry lists 7 T cell receptor beta chains sequenced from one sample in a study of T cell responses to AZD1222 COVID-19 vaccine. Only in-frame clones appear in the TCRdb table, and some are missing; sequencing was by immunoSEQ multiplex PCR. The sample has around 120,000 clones; about 92% are singletons. The source was peripheral blood, collected 28 days after the second AZD1222 dose. The receptors were gathered from an adult who received the AZD1222 COVID-19 vaccine.

The genes are TRBV5-6 and TRBJ2-3; D unresolved. Trimming cost V 3 bases and J 0 bases, with 5 bases left between them. The germline V gene has CDR1 SGHDT and CDR2 YYEEEE. This CDR3 has 13 residues. The CDR3: CASSSQSTDTQYF. The CDR3 DNA reads as TGTGCCAGCAGCTCCCAGAGCACAGATACGCAGTATTTT.

The chain combines TRBV2 with TRBJ1-3, with 11 bases lining up with TRBD1. Trimming removed 7 bases from V and 0 bases from J; junction bases left unmatched: 8. This CDR3 is 17 amino acids long. The germline CDR1 and CDR2 sequences are SNHLY and FYNNEI. The CDR3 spells CASKPGGTGGSGNTIYF. The CDR3 DNA sequence: TGTGCCAGCAAACCGGGAGGGACAGGGGGCTCTGGAAACACCATATATTTT.

This chain links TRBV6-1 with TRBJ2-3, with D perhaps given as TRBD1 or TRBD2 (6 bases each). The germline gives CDR1 MNHNS, CDR2 SASEGT. V was shortened by 3 bases and J by 12 bases, with 13 bases between the two germline ends. The CDR3 loop spans 12 amino acids. In DNA form, the CDR3 reads TGTGCCAGCAGTGAGGAGGGGGGCCCCCAGTATTTT. It codes for CASSEEGGPQYF.

The V gene is TRBV7-5, the J gene TRBJ2-7; the table assigns TRBD2, which was not confirmed against the DNA. TRBV7-5 is classified as a pseudogene. This CDR3 contains 17 residues. The CDR3 region has the DNA TGTGTCAGAAGCTTATTGGGCCCGACTAAAGATTCCTACGAGCAGTACTTC. It translates to CVRSLLGPTKDSYEQYF.

This clone was picked up a small number of times. The V gene is TRBV5-1, the J gene TRBJ2-7; either TRBD1 or TRBD2 may supply D (5 bases each). Germline values: CDR1 SGHRS, CDR2 YFSETQ. This CDR3 is built from 13 residues. V was pared by 4 bases and J by 3 bases, with 11 bases between. DNA of the CDR3: TGCGCCAGCAGCCCGGGGCACTTCTACGAGCAGTACTTC. This sequence encodes CASSPGHFYEQYF.

The chain joins TRBV29-1 to TRBJ2-7; no clear D gene. Per the germline V gene, CDR1 is SQVTM and CDR2 is ANQGSEA. The CDR3 length is 11 residues. V was clipped by 7 bases and J by 3 bases, with 10 bases between them. CDR3 loop: CSAGHDYEQYF. In DNA, the CDR3 is TGCAGCGCGGGCCACGACTACGAGCAGTACTTC.

The rearrangement uses TRBV19 and TRBJ2-3; either TRBD1 or TRBD2 may supply D (5 bases each). There are 17 residues in the CDR3. The germline V gene encodes CDR1 LNHDA and CDR2 SQIVND (reference sequence). With 3 bases removed from V and 1 base from J, the gap between germline ends came to 17 bases. Here the CDR3 reads CASSILPGAGGTDTQYF. The CDR3 DNA sequence: TGTGCCAGTAGTATCCTTCCTGGGGCGGGCGGCACAGATACGCAGTATTTT. Full variable domain (missing parts from reference TRBV19 and TRBJ2-3): DGGITQSPKYLFRKEGQNVTLSCEQNLNHDAMYWYRQDPGQGLRLIYYSQIVNDFQKGDIAEGYSVSREKKESFPLTVTSAQKNPTAFYLCASSILPGAGGTDTQYFGPGTRLTVL.